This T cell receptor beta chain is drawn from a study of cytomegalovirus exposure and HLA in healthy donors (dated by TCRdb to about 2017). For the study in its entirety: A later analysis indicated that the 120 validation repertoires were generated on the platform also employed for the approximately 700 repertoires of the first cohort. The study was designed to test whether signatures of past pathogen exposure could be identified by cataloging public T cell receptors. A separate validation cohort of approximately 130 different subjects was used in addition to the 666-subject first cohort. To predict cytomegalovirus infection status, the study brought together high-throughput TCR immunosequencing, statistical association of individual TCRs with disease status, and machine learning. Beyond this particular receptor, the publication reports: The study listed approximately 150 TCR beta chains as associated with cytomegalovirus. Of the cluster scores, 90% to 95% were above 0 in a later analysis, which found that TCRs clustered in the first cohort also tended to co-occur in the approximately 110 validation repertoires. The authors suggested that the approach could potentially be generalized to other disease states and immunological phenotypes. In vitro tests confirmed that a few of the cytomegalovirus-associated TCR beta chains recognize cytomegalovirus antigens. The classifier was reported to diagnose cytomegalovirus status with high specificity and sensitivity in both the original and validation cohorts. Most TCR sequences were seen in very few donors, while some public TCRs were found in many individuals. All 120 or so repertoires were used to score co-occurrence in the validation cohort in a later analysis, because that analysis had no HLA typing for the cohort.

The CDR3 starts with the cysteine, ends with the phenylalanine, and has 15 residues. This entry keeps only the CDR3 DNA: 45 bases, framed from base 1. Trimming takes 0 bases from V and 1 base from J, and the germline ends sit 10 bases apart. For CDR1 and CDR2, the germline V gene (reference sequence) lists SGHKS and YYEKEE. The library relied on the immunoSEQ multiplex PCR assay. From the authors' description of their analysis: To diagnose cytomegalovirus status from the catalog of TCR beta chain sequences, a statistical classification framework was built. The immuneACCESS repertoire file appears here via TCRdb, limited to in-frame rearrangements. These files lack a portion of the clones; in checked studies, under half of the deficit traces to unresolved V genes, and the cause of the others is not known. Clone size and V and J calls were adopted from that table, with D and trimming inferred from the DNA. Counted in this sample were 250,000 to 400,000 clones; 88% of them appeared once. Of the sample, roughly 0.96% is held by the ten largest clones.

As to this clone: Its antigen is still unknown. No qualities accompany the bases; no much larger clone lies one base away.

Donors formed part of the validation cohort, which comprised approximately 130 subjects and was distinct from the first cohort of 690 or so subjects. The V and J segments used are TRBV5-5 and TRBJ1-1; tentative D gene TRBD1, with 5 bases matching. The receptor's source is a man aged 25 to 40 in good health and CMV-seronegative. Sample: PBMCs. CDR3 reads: CASSLVPTGNTEAFF. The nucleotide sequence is TGTGCCAGCAGCTTGGTCCCCACAGGGAACACTGAAGCTTTCTTT.